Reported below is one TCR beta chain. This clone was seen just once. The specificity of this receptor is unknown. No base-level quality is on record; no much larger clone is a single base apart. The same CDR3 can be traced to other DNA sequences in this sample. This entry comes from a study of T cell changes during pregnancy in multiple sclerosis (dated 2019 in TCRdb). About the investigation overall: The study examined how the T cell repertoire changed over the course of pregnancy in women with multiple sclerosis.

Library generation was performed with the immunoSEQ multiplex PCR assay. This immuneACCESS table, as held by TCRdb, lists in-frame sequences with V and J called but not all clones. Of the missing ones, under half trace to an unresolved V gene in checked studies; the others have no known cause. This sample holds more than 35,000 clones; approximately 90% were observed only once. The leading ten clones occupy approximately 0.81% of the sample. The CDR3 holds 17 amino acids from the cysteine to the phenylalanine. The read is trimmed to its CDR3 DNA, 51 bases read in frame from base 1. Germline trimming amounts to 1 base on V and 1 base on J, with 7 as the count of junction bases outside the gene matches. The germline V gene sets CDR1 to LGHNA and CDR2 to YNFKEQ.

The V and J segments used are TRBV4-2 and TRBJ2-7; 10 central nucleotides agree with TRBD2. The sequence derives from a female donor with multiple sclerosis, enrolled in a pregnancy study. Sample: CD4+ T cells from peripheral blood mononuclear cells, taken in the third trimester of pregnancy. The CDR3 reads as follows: CASSQGTAGGPSYEQYF. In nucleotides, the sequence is TGTGCCAGCAGCCAAGGAACAGCGGGAGGGCCGTCCTACGAGCAGTACTTC.